The sequence of this T cell receptor beta chain was determined in a study of human T cells and chemical hapten exposure. CDR3 length: 12 amino acids. Germline loops: CDR1 SEHNR, CDR2 FQNEAQ (reference sequence). V lost 3 bases and J lost 4, with 6 bases in between. TCRdb reanalysed the RACE reads using MiXCR and keeps one entry per CDR3 protein. The sample yields roughly 190,000 distinct CDR3 sequences, 20% to 25% seen once. Time point described: patch test 1, 2 weeks after DPC sensitization. Specified treatment: therapeutic diphenylcyclopropenone sensitization with weekly scalp DPC. This material consisted of whole blood, taken in connection with sensitization to the hapten diphenylcyclopropenone (DPC). The gene calls are TRBV7-9 and TRBJ1-1, with D hard to call. The receptor comes from a woman in her forties or fifties with alopecia areata. Some clones in this sample may be carry-over from other donors' samples. DNA for the CDR3: TGTGCCAGCAGCTTGTACGTCACTGAAGCTTTCTTT. Its protein product is CASSLYVTEAFF.